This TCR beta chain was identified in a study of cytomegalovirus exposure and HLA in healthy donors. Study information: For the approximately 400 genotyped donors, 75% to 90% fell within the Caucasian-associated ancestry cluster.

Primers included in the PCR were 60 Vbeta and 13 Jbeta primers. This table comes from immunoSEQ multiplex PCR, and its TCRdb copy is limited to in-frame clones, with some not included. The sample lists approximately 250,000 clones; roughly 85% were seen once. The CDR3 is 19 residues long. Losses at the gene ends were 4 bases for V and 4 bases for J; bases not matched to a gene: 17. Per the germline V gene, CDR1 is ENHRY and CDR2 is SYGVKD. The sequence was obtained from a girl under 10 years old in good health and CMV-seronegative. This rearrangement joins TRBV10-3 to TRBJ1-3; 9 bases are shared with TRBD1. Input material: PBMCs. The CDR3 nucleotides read TGTGCCATCAGTGGAGGATGGGACAGGGAAGAAAGGGTGGGAAACACCATATATTTT. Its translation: CAISGGWDREERVGNTIYF.